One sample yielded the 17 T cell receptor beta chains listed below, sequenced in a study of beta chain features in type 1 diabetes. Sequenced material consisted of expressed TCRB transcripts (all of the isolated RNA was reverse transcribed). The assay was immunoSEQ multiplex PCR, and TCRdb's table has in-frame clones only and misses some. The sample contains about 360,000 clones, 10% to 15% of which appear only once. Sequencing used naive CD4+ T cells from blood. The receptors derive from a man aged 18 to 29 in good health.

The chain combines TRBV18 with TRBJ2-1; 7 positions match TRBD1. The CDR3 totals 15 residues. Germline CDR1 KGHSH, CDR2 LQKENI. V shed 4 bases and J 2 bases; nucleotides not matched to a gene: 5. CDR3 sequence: CASSLRDRTYNEQFF. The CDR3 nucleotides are TGTGCCAGCTCACTCCGGGACAGAACCTACAATGAGCAGTTCTTC. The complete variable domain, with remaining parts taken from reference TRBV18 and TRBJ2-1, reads NAGVMQNPRHLVRRRGQEARLRCSPMKGHSHVYWYRQLPEEGLKFMVYLQKENIIDESGMPKERFSAEFPKEGPSILRIQQVVRGDSAAYFCASSLRDRTYNEQFFGPGTRLTVL.

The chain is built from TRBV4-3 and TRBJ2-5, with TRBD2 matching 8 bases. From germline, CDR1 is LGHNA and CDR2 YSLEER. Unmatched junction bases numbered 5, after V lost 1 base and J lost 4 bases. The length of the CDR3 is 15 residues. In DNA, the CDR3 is TGCGCCAGCAGCCAAGTGGTAGCGGGAAGAGAGACCCAGTACTTC. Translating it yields CASSQVVAGRETQYF.

The DNA of the CDR3 is TGTGCCAGTAGTCCCCGGCCAGGGCAAGAGACCCAGTACTTC. Protein sequence: CASSPRPGQETQYF. The chain carries TRBV19 and TRBJ2-5, with a possible D match to TRBD1 (5 bases). With 5 bases removed from V and 2 bases from J, the gap between germline ends came to 12 bases. Germline CDR1 LNHDA, CDR2 SQIVND (reference sequence). This CDR3 spans 14 amino acids. Full variable domain (missing parts from reference TRBV19 and TRBJ2-5): DGGITQSPKYLFRKEGQNVTLSCEQNLNHDAMYWYRQDPGQGLRLIYYSQIVNDFQKGDIAEGYSVSREKKESFPLTVTSAQKNPTAFYLCASSPRPGQETQYFGPGTRLLVL.

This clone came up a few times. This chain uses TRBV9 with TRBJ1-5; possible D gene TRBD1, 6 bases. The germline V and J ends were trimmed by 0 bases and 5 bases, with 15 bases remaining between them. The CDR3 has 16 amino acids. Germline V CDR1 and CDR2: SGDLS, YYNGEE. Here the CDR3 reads CASSVGGTRYDQPQHF. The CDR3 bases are TGTGCCAGCAGCGTAGGGGGGACACGTTACGATCAGCCCCAGCATTTT. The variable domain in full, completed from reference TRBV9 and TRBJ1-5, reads DSGVTQTPKHLITATGQRVTLRCSPRSGDLSVYWYQQSLDQGLQFLIQYYNGEERAKGNILERFSAQQFPDLHSELNLSSLELGDSALYFCASSVGGTRYDQPQHFGDGTRLSIL.

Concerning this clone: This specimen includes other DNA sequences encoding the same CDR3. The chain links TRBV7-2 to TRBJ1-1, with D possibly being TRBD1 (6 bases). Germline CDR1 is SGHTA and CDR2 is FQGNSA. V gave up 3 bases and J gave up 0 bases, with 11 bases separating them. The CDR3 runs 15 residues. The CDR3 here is CASSLVQGMNTEAFF. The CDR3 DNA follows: TGTGCCAGCAGCTTGGTACAGGGTATGAACACTGAAGCTTTCTTT.

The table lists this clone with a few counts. The CDR3 sequence: CASTWGLNPTGELFF. The CDR3 coding sequence is TGTGCCAGCACCTGGGGGCTGAACCCCACCGGGGAGCTGTTTTTT. This chain links TRBV5-4 with TRBJ2-2, with a tentative D call TRBD1 (6 bases). CDR1 SGHNT and CDR2 YYREEE come from the germline V gene (reference sequence). Trimming removed 6 bases at V and 4 bases at J, with 16 bases between. The CDR3 has 15 amino acids.

In DNA form, the CDR3 reads TGTGCCAGCAGCCAGACGACAGGGGGCATTTATGGCTACACCTTC. Protein product: CASSQTTGGIYGYTF. This rearrangement joins TRBV14 to TRBJ1-2; TRBD1 aligns across 10 bases. Germline values: CDR1 SGHDN, CDR2 FVKESK. J gave up 5 bases and V 3 bases, and 6 bases lay outside the gene matches. The CDR3 runs to 15 residues.

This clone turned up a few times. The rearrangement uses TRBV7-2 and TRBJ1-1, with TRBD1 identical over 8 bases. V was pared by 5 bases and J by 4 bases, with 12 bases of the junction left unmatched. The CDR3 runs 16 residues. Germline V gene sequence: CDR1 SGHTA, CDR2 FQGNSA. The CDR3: CASSGSPTGAGTEAFF. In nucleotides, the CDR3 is TGTGCCAGCAGCGGATCACCGACAGGGGCAGGCACTGAAGCTTTCTTT. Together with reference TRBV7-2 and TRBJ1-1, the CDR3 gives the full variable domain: GAGVSQSPSNKVTEKGKDVELRCDPISGHTALYWYRQSLGQGLEFLIYFQGNSAPDKSGLPSDRFSAERTGGSVSTLTIQRTQQEDSAVYLCASSGSPTGAGTEAFFGQGTRLTVV.

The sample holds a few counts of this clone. The CDR3 reads CASSLAGQGAGDTQYF. The CDR3, as DNA: TGCGCCAGCAGCTTGGCGGGACAGGGGGCCGGAGATACGCAGTATTTT. This chain connects TRBV5-1 to TRBJ2-3, with TRBD1 matching over 12 bases. The CDR3 sequence is 16 residues long. Germline V gene data show CDR1 as SGHRS and CDR2 as YFSETQ. The V and J ends lost 0 bases and 5 bases, in that order; junction bases with no gene match: 4.

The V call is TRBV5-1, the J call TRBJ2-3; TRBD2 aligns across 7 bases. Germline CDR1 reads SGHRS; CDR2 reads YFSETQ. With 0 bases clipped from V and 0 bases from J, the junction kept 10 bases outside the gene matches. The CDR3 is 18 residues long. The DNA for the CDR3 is TGCGCCAGCAGCTTGGGGCGGGAGCACCTTACTAGCACAGATACGCAGTATTTT. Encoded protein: CASSLGREHLTSTDTQYF. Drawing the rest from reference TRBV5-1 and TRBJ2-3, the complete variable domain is KAGVTQTPRYLIKTRGQQVTLSCSPISGHRSVSWYQQTPGQGLQFLFEYFSETQRNKGNFPGRFSGRQFSNSRSEMNVSTLELGDSALYLCASSLGREHLTSTDTQYFGPGTRLTVL.

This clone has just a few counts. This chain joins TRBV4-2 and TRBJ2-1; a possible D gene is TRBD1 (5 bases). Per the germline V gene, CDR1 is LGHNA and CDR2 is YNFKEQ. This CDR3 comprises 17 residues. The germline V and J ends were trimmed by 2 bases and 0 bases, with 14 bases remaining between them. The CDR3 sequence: CASSQMVQGTSYNEQFF. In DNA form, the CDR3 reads TGTGCCAGCAGCCAAATGGTGCAGGGTACCTCCTACAATGAGCAGTTCTTC.

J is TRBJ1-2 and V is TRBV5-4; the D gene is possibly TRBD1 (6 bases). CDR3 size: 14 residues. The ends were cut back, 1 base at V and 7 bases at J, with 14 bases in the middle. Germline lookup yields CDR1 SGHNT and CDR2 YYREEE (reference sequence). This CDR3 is CASSLILIQGGYTF. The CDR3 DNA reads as TGTGCCAGCAGCTTGATCCTAATACAGGGTGGCTACACCTTC.

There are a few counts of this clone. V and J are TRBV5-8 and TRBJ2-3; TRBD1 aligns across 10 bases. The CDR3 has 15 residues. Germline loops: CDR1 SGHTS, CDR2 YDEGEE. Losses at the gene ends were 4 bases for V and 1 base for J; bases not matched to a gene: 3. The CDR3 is CASSAGTGGTDTQYF. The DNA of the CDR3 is TGTGCCAGCAGCGCCGGGACAGGGGGCACAGATACGCAGTATTTT.

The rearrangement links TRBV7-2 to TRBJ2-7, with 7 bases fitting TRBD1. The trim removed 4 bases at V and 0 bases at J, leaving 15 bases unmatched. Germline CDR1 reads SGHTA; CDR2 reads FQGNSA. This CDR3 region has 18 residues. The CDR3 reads CASSSTPGQHEISYEQYF. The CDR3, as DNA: TGTGCCAGCAGCTCTACCCCGGGACAGCATGAAATCTCCTACGAGCAGTACTTC.

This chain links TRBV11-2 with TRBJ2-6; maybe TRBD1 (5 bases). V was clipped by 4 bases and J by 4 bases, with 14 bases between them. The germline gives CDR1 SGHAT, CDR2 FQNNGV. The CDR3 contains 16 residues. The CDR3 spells CASSSVAGSGANVLTF. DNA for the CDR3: TGTGCCAGCAGCTCCGTGGCAGGGTCCGGGGCCAACGTCCTGACTTTC.

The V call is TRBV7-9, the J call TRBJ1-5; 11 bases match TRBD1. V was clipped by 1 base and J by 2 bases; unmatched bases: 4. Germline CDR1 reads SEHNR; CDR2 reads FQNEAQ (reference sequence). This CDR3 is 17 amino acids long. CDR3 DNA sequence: TGTGCCAGCAGCTTAGGGACAGGGGGCGCCGGCAATCAGCCCCAGCATTTT. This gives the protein CASSLGTGGAGNQPQHF.

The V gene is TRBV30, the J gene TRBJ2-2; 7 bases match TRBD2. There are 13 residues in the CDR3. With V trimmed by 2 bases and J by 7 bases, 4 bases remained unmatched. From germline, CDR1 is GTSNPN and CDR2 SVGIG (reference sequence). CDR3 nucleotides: TGTGCCTGGAGTAGGGGAGGGAGCGGGGAGCTGTTTTTT. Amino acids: CAWSRGGSGELFF.